This is a list of T cell receptor beta chains from one sample in a study of graft-versus-host responses after intestinal transplantation. The antigens of these receptors remain unknown. The table came from immunoSEQ multiplex PCR; TCRdb's copy has only in-frame clones and leaves some out. The sample shows around 110,000 clones, 90% of them seen only once. The sample was unstimulated CD4+ T cells sorted from spleen or lymph node cells, taken before intestinal transplant. The receptors derive from a human donor who received an intestinal transplant. CDR3s include the opening cysteine and the closing phenylalanine or tryptophan. Each record gives: V gene, J gene, clone size, D gene, CDR3 protein, CDR3 DNA. D genes are given only for firm matches. Size tells how often a clone was seen (once, few, many) or the class of an expanded clone, and some rows leave it out.

TRBV9	TRBJ2-7	-	TRBD2	CASSGGLAGVYEQYF	TGTGCCAGCAGCGGTGGACTAGCGGGAGTCTACGAGCAGTACTTC
TRBV5-1	TRBJ2-6	-	-	CASSLGGRAGANVLTF	TGCGCCAGCAGCTTGGGGGGCAGGGCTGGGGCCAACGTCCTGACTTTC
TRBV7-8	TRBJ2-7	-	TRBD1	CASRLGQVYEQYF	TGTGCCAGCAGATTGGGACAGGTCTACGAGCAGTACTTC
TRBV15	TRBJ1-2	-	-	CATSRDRKGPGAYGYTF	TGTGCCACCAGCAGAGATCGGAAGGGGCCTGGAGCTTATGGCTACACCTTC
TRBV5-1	TRBJ2-1	-	TRBD2	CASSLGTKWGRESYNEQFF	TGCGCCAGCAGCTTGGGGACAAAGTGGGGGAGGGAGTCCTACAATGAGCAGTTCTTC
TRBV11-2	TRBJ1-2	-	-	CASSLENNLYGYTF	TGTGCCAGCAGCTTAGAGAACAATTTGTATGGCTACACCTTC
TRBV11-2	TRBJ1-3	few	-	CASSLWGDASGNTIYF	TGTGCCAGCAGCTTATGGGGGGACGCCTCTGGAAACACCATATATTTT
TRBV20-1	TRBJ2-7	-	-	CSVRGAYEQYF	TGCAGTGTGCGGGGAGCGTACGAGCAGTACTTC
TRBV23-1	TRBJ1-4	-	-	CASSQHSLGKLFF	TGCGCCAGCAGTCAGCACAGCTTAGGAAAACTGTTTTTT
TRBV30	TRBJ1-6	-	-	CAWGQTNSPLHF	TGTGCCTGGGGACAGACAAATTCACCCCTCCACTTT
TRBV6-4	TRBJ1-5	-	-	CAGRSPQHF	TGTGCGGGGAGAAGTCCCCAGCATTTT
TRBV5-1	TRBJ1-4	-	-	CASSLGQPNEKLFF	TGCGCCAGCAGCTTGGGACAGCCTAATGAAAAACTGTTTTTT
TRBV18	TRBJ1-2	-	-	CASSPTGKDGYTF	TGTGCCAGCTCACCAACCGGGAAGGATGGCTACACCTTC
TRBV5-1	TRBJ1-6	once	-	CASSLAGGLGNSPLHF	TGCGCCAGCAGCTTGGCTGGGGGCCTTGGTAATTCACCCCTCCACTTT
TRBV30	TRBJ2-1	-	-	CAWRSGSYNEQFF	TGTGCCTGGAGATCGGGATCCTACAATGAGCAGTTCTTC
TRBV6-5	TRBJ2-5	-	TRBD1	CASSRQGGETQYF	TGTGCCAGCAGTCGACAGGGGGGAGAGACCCAGTACTTC
TRBV11-2	TRBJ2-2	-	TRBD2	CASSRLAGGTSTGELFF	TGTGCCAGCAGCCGACTAGCGGGGGGGACTAGCACCGGGGAGCTGTTTTTT
TRBV29-1	TRBJ2-7	-	TRBD1	CSVEGTGGYEQYF	TGCAGCGTTGAAGGGACAGGGGGGTACGAGCAGTACTTC